This T cell receptor beta chain emerged from a study of T cell changes during pregnancy in multiple sclerosis. This CDR3 spans 14 amino acids. The V end was cut by 5 bases, the J end by 0 bases, with 8 bases between. CDR1 is SEHNR and CDR2 is FQNEAQ in the germline V gene (reference sequence). Repertoires were generated with immunoSEQ multiplex PCR, while TCRdb's copy carries only in-frame clones and drops some. The sample has about 92,000 clones; 90% to 95% are singletons. This rearrangement joins TRBV7-9 to TRBJ1-3; no clear D gene. The sequence derives from a female donor with multiple sclerosis, enrolled in a pregnancy study. The material sequenced was peripheral blood, taken in the third trimester of pregnancy. The CDR3 protein is CASSPGVSGNTIYF. As DNA, the CDR3 is TGTGCCAGCAGCCCCGGGGTCTCTGGAAACACCATATATTTT.